The 31 T cell receptor beta chains below were found in one sample sequenced in a study of blood T cell repertoires in COVID-19. The data were produced by immunoSEQ multiplex PCR, yet TCRdb's version contains in-frame clones alone and is incomplete. There are approximately 140,000 clones in the sample; 65% to 90% occur only once, and roughly 2.2% lies in the top ten. The sample taken for sequencing was PBMCs or T cells enriched from blood (not recorded which). The receptor source for this set is a woman aged 45 to 65 who had recovered from COVID-19.

CDR3 loop: CASSPDISYGYTF. CDR3 nucleotide sequence: TGTGCCAGCAGCCCTGACATTAGCTATGGCTACACCTTC. The chain employs TRBV11-3 and TRBJ1-2; unclear D gene. The CDR3 spans 13 residues. Trimming shortened V by 5 bases and J by 4 bases, and 11 bases separated the two germline ends. The germline V gene encodes CDR1 SGHNT and CDR2 YENEEA.

The rearrangement uses TRBV11-3 and TRBJ1-2; 9 bases map to TRBD1. The J segment lost 4 bases and the V segment lost 4 bases, leaving 10 bases of the junction unmatched. The CDR3 consists of 16 residues. Germline values: CDR1 SGHNT, CDR2 YENEEA. CDR3 residues: CASSSSLLDRGYGYTF. The CDR3 DNA reads TGTGCCAGCAGCTCGTCCCTTCTGGACAGGGGCTATGGCTACACCTTC.

This chain joins TRBV18 and TRBJ2-7; D not resolved. The CDR3 length is 15 residues. CDR1 and CDR2 (germline): KGHSH, LQKENI. V gave up 2 bases and J gave up 2 bases, with 13 bases separating them. Here the CDR3 reads CASSPLLIAPYEQYF. In DNA, the CDR3 is TGTGCCAGCTCACCATTACTCATAGCTCCCTACGAGCAGTACTTC. Drawing the rest from reference TRBV18 and TRBJ2-7, the complete variable domain is NAGVMQNPRHLVRRRGQEARLRCSPMKGHSHVYWYRQLPEEGLKFMVYLQKENIIDESGMPKERFSAEFPKEGPSILRIQQVVRGDSAAYFCASSPLLIAPYEQYFGPGTRLTVT.

In its sample, this clone was seen a few times. This chain connects TRBV7-9 to TRBJ1-4, with 7 bases aligning to TRBD1. This CDR3 comprises 14 residues. The V and J ends lost 5 bases and 3 bases, in that order; junction bases with no gene match: 3. The germline gives CDR1 SEHNR, CDR2 FQNEAQ (reference sequence). The CDR3 sequence: CASSRDSANEKLFF. The DNA of the CDR3 is TGTGCCAGCAGCCGGGACAGTGCTAATGAAAAACTGTTTTTT.

The chain has TRBV10-1 and TRBJ1-1; D possibly corresponds to TRBD1 (5 bases). This CDR3 is built from 13 residues. Germline V gene data show CDR1 as WNHNN and CDR2 as SYGVQD (reference sequence). The ends were cut back, 1 base at V and 4 bases at J, with 7 bases in the middle. CDR3 sequence: CASSEWGGTEAFF. In nucleotides, the CDR3 is TGCGCCAGCAGTGAGTGGGGGGGCACTGAAGCTTTCTTT.

V gene TRBV7-2 combines with J gene TRBJ2-3; 13 bases fit TRBD2. V shed 5 bases, J shed 0 bases, and the junction held 5 bases outside the gene matches. The CDR3 runs 17 residues. Germline V gene lookup returns CDR1 SGHTA and CDR2 FQGNSA. The CDR3 DNA follows: TGTGCCAGCAGCCAACTAGCGGGGGGGACTAGCACAGATACGCAGTATTTT. Protein: CASSQLAGGTSTDTQYF.

This chain links TRBV7-9 with TRBJ2-1; tentatively, D is TRBD2 (7 bases). The germline gives CDR1 SEHNR, CDR2 FQNEAQ (reference sequence). V was clipped by 5 bases and J by 5 bases, with 13 bases between them. The CDR3 is 14 residues long. The chain's CDR3 is CASSPGGRDNEQFF. CDR3 DNA sequence: TGTGCCAGCAGCCCGGGGGGCAGGGACAATGAGCAGTTCTTC.

The chain carries TRBV7-2 and TRBJ2-3, with no clear D. Trimming removed 5 bases from V and 4 bases from J, with 10 bases in between. The CDR3 runs to 13 residues. CDR1 is SGHTA, CDR2 FQGNSA, per germline. CDR3 bases: TGTGCCAGCAGCCCCCGTCCCTCAGATACGCAGTATTTT. Its protein is CASSPRPSDTQYF.

This clone was picked up one time. The rearrangement uses TRBV5-6 and TRBJ2-1; D may be TRBD1 (6 bases). V shed 4 bases and J shed 6 bases, with 14 bases lying between them. The CDR3 loop spans 14 amino acids. CDR1 and CDR2 from the germline V gene are SGHDT and YYEEEE. CDR3 nucleotide sequence: TGTGCCAGCAGCCGGCCGGGACAAATCAATGAGCAGTTCTTC. Translating it yields CASSRPGQINEQFF.

This clone has just one count. The V and J genes are TRBV7-8 and TRBJ1-5, with a weak D call TRBD1 (6 bases). The CDR3 extends over 15 amino acids. In germline, CDR1 is SGHVS, CDR2 FQNEAQ. V lost 5 bases and J 5 bases, leaving 16 bases between the germline ends. Written as DNA, the CDR3 is TGTGCCAGCAGCCGAACAGGGAAAGGTGATCAGCCCCAGCATTTT. Residues: CASSRTGKGDQPQHF.

The V and J genes are TRBV2 and TRBJ2-7, with D possibly TRBD2 on 5 matching bases. Deletions cut 1 base from V and 3 bases from J, with 7 bases between. Germline V gives CDR1 SNHLY, CDR2 FYNNEI. CDR3 size: 13 residues. In DNA, the CDR3 is TGTGCCAGCAGTGAAGTCGCGGGCTACGAGCAGTACTTC. Translated: CASSEVAGYEQYF.

The chain links TRBV9 to TRBJ1-3; D is ambiguous. CDR3 length: 13 amino acids. Trimming cost V 4 bases and J 3 bases, with 8 bases left between them. Germline values: CDR1 SGDLS, CDR2 YYNGEE. The CDR3, as DNA: TGTGCCAGCAGCCCCCAACTTGGAAACACCATATATTTT. Protein product: CASSPQLGNTIYF.

This sequence joins TRBV18 and TRBJ1-3; D unresolved. V lost 2 bases, J lost 0 bases, and 8 bases lay in between. Germline V lookup: CDR1 KGHSH, CDR2 LQKENI. The CDR3 is 15 amino acids. The CDR3 spells CASSPRSNSGNTIYF. The CDR3 DNA reads as TGTGCCAGCTCACCAAGGAGCAACTCTGGAAACACCATATATTTT. Filled out from reference TRBV18 and TRBJ1-3, the complete variable domain reads NAGVMQNPRHLVRRRGQEARLRCSPMKGHSHVYWYRQLPEEGLKFMVYLQKENIIDESGMPKERFSAEFPKEGPSILRIQQVVRGDSAAYFCASSPRSNSGNTIYFGEGSWLTVV.

The CDR3 here is CASSLGRGSPYSNQPQHF. DNA for the CDR3: TGTGCCAGCAGCTTAGGCAGGGGATCTCCTTATAGCAATCAGCCCCAGCATTTT. V usage is TRBV7-2 and J usage is TRBJ1-5; D possibly corresponds to TRBD1 (6 bases). Trimming removed 1 base from V and 0 bases from J, with 16 bases in between. Per germline, CDR1 SGHTA and CDR2 FQGNSA. The CDR3 runs to 18 residues.

The chain combines TRBV2 with TRBJ1-6; 9 nucleotides align to TRBD1. Unmatched junction bases numbered 11, after V lost 5 bases and J lost 9 bases. The germline V gene has CDR1 SNHLY and CDR2 FYNNEI. This CDR3 is built from 16 residues. The CDR3 DNA follows: TGTGCCAGCAGTTCCGGGACAGGGTCCCCCGGTTCACCCCTCCACTTT. It specifies CASSSGTGSPGSPLHF.

V and J are TRBV4-1 and TRBJ1-5; a possible D gene is TRBD1 (5 bases). Germline V gene sequence: CDR1 MGHRA, CDR2 YSYEKL. V was clipped by 4 bases and J by 0 bases, with 13 bases between them. The CDR3 is 16 amino acids. CDR3 sequence reads: CASSRTDRNSNQPQHF. The CDR3 DNA is TGCGCCAGCAGCCGCACCGACAGAAATAGCAATCAGCCCCAGCATTTT.

This chain joins TRBV3-1 (or the pseudogene TRBV3-2) and TRBJ2-5; TRBD2 is a possible D gene (5 bases). Trimming stripped 1 base from V and 5 bases from J, with 5 bases between. This CDR3 is 12 amino acids long. Germline lookup yields CDR1 LGHDT and CDR2 YNNKEL (reference sequence). CDR3 sequence: CASSQGRETQYF. CDR3 sequence (DNA): TGTGCCAGCAGCCAAGGGAGGGAGACCCAGTACTTC.

The chain recombines TRBV5-1 with TRBJ1-2; 10 bases fit TRBD1. V gave up 3 bases and J gave up 7 bases; unmatched junction bases: 6. This CDR3 has 14 residues. Germline V gene lookup returns CDR1 SGHRS and CDR2 YFSETQ. The CDR3 loop is CASSSGQGFFGYTF. CDR3 DNA sequence: TGCGCCAGCAGCTCGGGACAGGGGTTCTTTGGCTACACCTTC.

This chain links TRBV29-1 with TRBJ1-4, with TRBD1 matching over 9 bases. The CDR3 is 15 amino acids. V was clipped by 1 base and J by 6 bases; unmatched bases: 6. Germline assignment: CDR1 SQVTM and CDR2 ANQGSEA. CDR3 amino acids: CSVEAGDREDEKLFF. The CDR3 nucleotides read TGCAGCGTTGAAGCCGGGGACAGGGAGGATGAAAAACTGTTTTTT.

This chain connects TRBV27 to TRBJ2-1, with D possibly TRBD2 on 6 matching bases. V was trimmed by 5 bases and J by 2 bases, leaving 13 bases between them. The germline gives CDR1 MNHEY, CDR2 SMNVEV (reference sequence). The CDR3 spans 15 residues. The CDR3 protein is CASSTGEGTYNEQFF. CDR3 nucleotide sequence: TGTGCCAGCAGTACGGGAGAGGGAACCTACAATGAGCAGTTCTTC.

The genes are TRBV5-4 and TRBJ1-2; the match to TRBD1 covers 7 bases. The CDR3 length is 13 residues. V lost 4 bases and J lost 2; bases outside the gene matches: 2. The V gene's germline CDR1 is SGHNT and CDR2 YYREEE (reference sequence). The CDR3 loop reads CASSLDRNYGYTF. As DNA, the CDR3 is TGTGCCAGCAGCCTGGACAGGAACTATGGCTACACCTTC.

In this sample, this clone turned up a few times. The chain is built from TRBV27 and TRBJ2-7; the match to TRBD2 covers 9 bases. The CDR3 is made up of 15 amino acids. Looked up from germline, CDR1 is MNHEY and CDR2 is SMNVEV (reference sequence). The V and J ends lost 2 bases and 4 bases, in that order; junction bases with no gene match: 6. CDR3 residues: CASSLTASGAYEQYF. The DNA for the CDR3 is TGTGCCAGCAGTTTAACGGCTAGCGGGGCTTACGAGCAGTACTTC.

The rearrangement uses TRBV5-1 and TRBJ1-5; 7 nucleotides agree with TRBD1. After removal of 4 bases from V and 2 bases from J, the junction contained 9 bases not matched to a gene. Germline V gene sequence: CDR1 SGHRS, CDR2 YFSETQ. The CDR3 loop spans 16 amino acids. The CDR3 loop is CASSPVTGVGNQPQHF. The CDR3 bases are TGCGCCAGCAGCCCGGTTACAGGGGTTGGCAATCAGCCCCAGCATTTT.

The genes are TRBV7-9 and TRBJ2-1; D is uncertain. Germline CDR1 SEHNR, CDR2 FQNEAQ (reference sequence). The CDR3 sequence is 15 residues long. Trimming left V 5 bases short and J 2 bases short, with 13 bases between. CDR3 amino acids: CASSPPGAPYNEQFF. In DNA, the CDR3 is TGTGCCAGCAGCCCCCCCGGAGCCCCCTACAATGAGCAGTTCTTC.

J is TRBJ2-1 and V is TRBV24-1; D may be TRBD1 (5 bases). The germline V and J ends were trimmed by 3 bases and 6 bases, with 11 bases remaining between them. The germline CDR1 and CDR2 sequences are KGHDR and SFDVKD. The CDR3 is 14 amino acids. The CDR3: CATSDPQGSNEQFF. CDR3 sequence (DNA): TGTGCCACCAGTGATCCCCAGGGATCCAATGAGCAGTTCTTC.

V usage is TRBV5-6 and J usage is TRBJ1-5; tentative D call: TRBD1 (5 bases). Trimming stripped 1 base from V and 4 bases from J, with 12 bases between. This CDR3 region has 15 residues. Germline CDR1 and CDR2: SGHDT and YYEEEE. This CDR3 is CASSLSWRGNQPQHF. The CDR3 nucleotides read TGTGCCAGCAGCTTGAGTTGGCGGGGGAATCAGCCCCAGCATTTT.

V is TRBV4-1 and J is TRBJ2-1; D is unresolved. The CDR3 has 15 residues. Germline V gives CDR1 MGHRA, CDR2 YSYEKL. V gave up 1 base and J gave up 3 bases, with 10 bases separating them. CDR3 bases: TGCGCCAGCAGCCAAGGTCGAGTAGACTACAATGAGCAGTTCTTC. As protein: CASSQGRVDYNEQFF.

This clone was observed a single time. The chain recombines TRBV12-3 or TRBV12-4 with TRBJ1-1; D is undetermined. The length of the CDR3 is 13 residues. V gave up 5 bases and J gave up 1 base, with 8 bases separating them. The CDR3 reads CASSPHTNTEAFF. The CDR3 region has the DNA TGTGCCAGCAGTCCCCACACGAACACTGAAGCTTTCTTT.

In its sample, this clone was seen once. The J gene is TRBJ1-2, the V gene TRBV19; 8 bases are a match to TRBD1. The germline V gene encodes CDR1 LNHDA and CDR2 SQIVND (reference sequence). The CDR3 totals 15 residues. V shed 6 bases and J 9 bases; nucleotides not matched to a gene: 15. The CDR3 loop is CASSGTGRPVMRYTF. The CDR3, as DNA: TGTGCCAGTAGCGGGACAGGAAGACCCGTTATGCGCTACACCTTC.

The rearrangement links TRBV5-6 to TRBJ1-3; 8 bases agree with TRBD1. The CDR3 is made up of 14 amino acids. Germline CDR1 and CDR2: SGHDT and YYEEEE. The V segment lost 5 bases and the J segment 5 bases; nucleotides outside the gene matches: 6. As DNA, the CDR3 is TGTGCCAGCAGTCGAGGACAGGGTCGAAACACCATATATTTT. It encodes CASSRGQGRNTIYF.

The rearrangement links TRBV20-1 to TRBJ2-1, with D possibly TRBD2 on 6 matching bases. This CDR3 comprises 15 residues. Per germline, CDR1 DFQATT and CDR2 SNEGSKA (reference sequence). Trimming removed 3 bases at V and 4 bases at J, with 16 bases between. For the CDR3, the DNA is TGCAGTGCTAGTTCATCTGAGCGGGCATACAATGAGCAGTTCTTC. It codes for CSASSSERAYNEQFF.